This TCR beta chain is from a study of human thymus T cells. Overall study findings and caveats: Related studies found that unrelated individuals share highly overlapping thymic repertoires.

Profiling relied on immunoSEQ multiplex PCR, and the TCRdb table lists in-frame clones only, not all of them. The top ten hold 0.031% of the sample, which has 75,000 to 90,000 clones, just over 95% seen once. Thymus tissue was removed during corrective cardiac surgery. Germline assignment: CDR1 SGHTA and CDR2 FQGNSA. Trimming stripped 0 bases from V and 2 bases from J, with 17 bases between. The CDR3 has 17 amino acids. This clone was recorded only once. What it recognizes is unknown. V is TRBV7-2 and J is TRBJ2-7, with a tentative D call TRBD2 (5 bases). This sequence was found in a boy under three years old with a congenital heart defect but otherwise immunologically healthy. The sequencing sample was made of thymus tissue. CDR3 amino acids: CASSLAAFGRRTYEQYF. The CDR3 nucleotides are TGTGCCAGCAGCTTAGCAGCTTTCGGTCGGAGGACCTACGAGCAGTACTTC.